This is a list of T cell receptor beta chains from one sample in a study of T cell changes during pregnancy in multiple sclerosis. Clones were read by immunoSEQ multiplex PCR, and TCRdb kept only the in-frame ones, dropping some. The table has approximately 100,000 clones, 94% seen once. The sequencing used peripheral blood, collected before pregnancy. These receptor sequences come from a female donor with multiple sclerosis, enrolled in a pregnancy study. Both conserved end residues are part of each CDR3. The D gene is left open where the match is weak.

V gene	J gene	D gene	CDR3 protein
TRBV15	TRBJ2-2	TRBD1	CATSTGQGATGELFF
TRBV7-2	TRBJ1-1	.	CASSLYRAGTEAFF
TRBV4-3	TRBJ2-7	TRBD1	CASSQDVAGGGEQYF
TRBV2	TRBJ2-7	.	CASSGWDTSYEQYF
TRBV7-8	TRBJ2-1	TRBD2	CASSLLLLADSYNEQFF
TRBV7-6	TRBJ2-1	TRBD2	CASSLATSGSKNEQFF
TRBV4-1	TRBJ2-3	TRBD2	CASSQPSSGRATDTQYF
TRBV5-1	TRBJ2-2	.	CASSAVTGNTGELFF
TRBV19	TRBJ2-7	.	CASSAQPGYEQYF
TRBV19	TRBJ1-1	.	CASSADINTEAFF
TRBV2	TRBJ2-3	.	CASEDNTDTQYF
TRBV18	TRBJ1-5	.	CASSPTRGRAEQPQHF
TRBV2	TRBJ2-1	TRBD2	CASGLLAGGRGEQFF
TRBV25-1	TRBJ1-1	.	CASSGTAPEAFF
TRBV5-4	TRBJ2-1	TRBD1	CASSRDSLYNEQFF
TRBV29-1	TRBJ2-7	TRBD2	CSVELTSGGTYEQYF
TRBV28	TRBJ1-1	.	CASSSPTGEAFF
TRBV7-9	TRBJ2-7	.	CASSLGTAAYEQYF
TRBV4-1	TRBJ2-3	TRBD2	CASSQDSAGLADTQYF
TRBV27	TRBJ2-1	TRBD2	CASSLGSGRALSYNEQFF
TRBV7-2	TRBJ2-5	.	CASSFLGAAQYF
TRBV11-2	TRBJ2-1	TRBD2	CASSPGALAGGGVNEQFF
TRBV6-5	TRBJ1-3	.	CASSYSDFSSGNTIYF
TRBV5-1	TRBJ2-6	TRBD1	CASTAGQGAGGANVLTF
TRBV11-2	TRBJ1-5	.	CASSVGSGNQPQHF
TRBV5-6	TRBJ2-7	.	CASSLGQGLQYF
TRBV30	TRBJ1-1	.	CAWGGSTEAFF
TRBV9	TRBJ2-2	TRBD1	CASSPRTGSTGELFF
TRBV13	TRBJ2-7	TRBD1	CASSSRDRGGHEQYF
TRBV29-1	TRBJ1-1	.	CSVEVWRQMNTEAFF
TRBV20-1	TRBJ2-1	.	CSARDSHEQFF
TRBV7-8	TRBJ2-7	TRBD1	CASSKPGQVYEQYF
TRBV27	TRBJ2-4	TRBD1	CASSPTDRGMAKNIQYF
TRBV7-6	TRBJ2-1	.	CASSVLGTPNNEQFF
TRBV7-6	TRBJ2-1	.	CASSLDPIGSYNEQFF
TRBV28	TRBJ1-1	TRBD1	CASSTGQANTEAFF
TRBV19	TRBJ2-7	.	CASSIGQNYEQYF
TRBV4-2	TRBJ2-7	.	CASSPNPTEGKPYEQYF
TRBV4-1	TRBJ1-5	TRBD1	CASSLDREGQPQHF
TRBV7-2	TRBJ2-1	TRBD2	CASSFSGRVGNEQFF
TRBV30	TRBJ2-1	TRBD2	CASSGLAGSEQFF
TRBV25-1	TRBJ1-5	TRBD1	CASSSGGGGNQPQHF
TRBV5-4	TRBJ2-2	TRBD2	CASSLSFLAGEITGELFF
TRBV27	TRBJ2-7	.	CASSLEGGASYEQYF
TRBV30	TRBJ1-2	.	CAWSSTRVNYGYTF
TRBV4-3	TRBJ2-3	TRBD2	CASSAGTSATDTQYF
TRBV7-2	TRBJ2-1	.	CASSLGQSTYNEQFF
TRBV4-1	TRBJ2-7	.	CASSQVRQGYEQYF
TRBV28	TRBJ1-2	.	CASSLRGSIGFGYTF
TRBV4-3	TRBJ2-7	TRBD1	CASSQEPVGQASYEQYF